The next 9 T cell receptor beta chains were all read from a single sample in a study of shared clonotypes between healthy human individuals. The table came from immunoSEQ multiplex PCR; TCRdb's copy has only in-frame clones and leaves some out. The profile shows more than 450,000 clones, around 74% of them singletons. Specimen: PBMCs. These TCRs come from a woman between 40 and 50 years old in good health. Some clones in this sample may be carry-over from other donors' samples.

The rearrangement uses TRBV7-2 and TRBJ2-7, with 7 positions matching TRBD1. CDR3 length: 15 amino acids. CDR1 is SGHTA and CDR2 is FQGNSA in the germline V gene. J was trimmed by 3 bases and V by 5 bases; bases with no gene match: 10. CDR3 nucleotides: TGTGCCAGCAGCCTTCCCAGGGGACAGATCTACGAGCAGTACTTC. Its translation: CASSLPRGQIYEQYF.

Turning to this clone: The same CDR3 arises from other DNA sequences in this sample as well. V usage is TRBV18 and J usage is TRBJ2-1; the match to TRBD2 covers 10 bases. The germline V gene has CDR1 KGHSH and CDR2 LQKENI. CDR3 length equals 16 residues. V was pared by 0 bases and J by 7 bases, with 6 bases of the junction left unmatched. The chain's CDR3 is CASSPPLAGVGNEQFF. CDR3 in DNA: TGTGCCAGCTCACCACCCCTAGCGGGAGTAGGGAATGAGCAGTTCTTC.

The chain combines TRBV6-5 with TRBJ1-2; D unresolved. CDR3 length equals 12 residues. CDR1 is MNHEY, CDR2 SVGAGI, per germline. V was clipped by 4 bases and J by 8 bases, with 11 bases between them. CDR3 bases: TGTGCCAGCAGTTCCTCGGGCGGCGGCTACACCTTC. Its protein is CASSSSGGGYTF.

CDR3 region: CASSWTGGLGTDTQYF. CDR3 DNA sequence: TGCGCCAGCAGCTGGACAGGGGGCTTGGGCACAGATACGCAGTATTTT. The rearrangement joins TRBV5-1 to TRBJ2-3, with 11 bases fitting TRBD1. This CDR3 is 16 amino acids long. Germline CDR1 reads SGHRS; CDR2 reads YFSETQ. The junction had 4 bases not matched to a gene; V was cut back by 3 bases and J by 1 base.

This clone was observed a few times. This chain links TRBV6-1 with TRBJ1-5, with D unclear. Germline-derived CDR1 and CDR2 are MNHNS and SASEGT. The CDR3 loop spans 12 amino acids. With 5 bases removed from V and 6 bases from J, the gap between germline ends came to 8 bases. The CDR3 region is CASSRVSQPQHF. CDR3 bases: TGTGCCAGCAGTAGGGTTAGTCAGCCCCAGCATTTT.

This clone has only a few counts. This sequence joins TRBV14 and TRBJ2-2; D not resolved. CDR1 is SGHDN and CDR2 is FVKESK in the germline V gene. The germline V and J ends were trimmed by 4 bases and 7 bases, with 10 bases remaining between them. CDR3 length: 13 residues. The CDR3 loop is CASSRASGGELFF. The CDR3 region has the DNA TGTGCCAGCAGCCGGGCCTCGGGCGGGGAGCTGTTTTTT.

The V call is TRBV6-5, the J call TRBJ2-1, with D unresolved. Germline values: CDR1 MNHEY, CDR2 SVGAGI. V dropped 0 bases and J dropped 7 bases, with 13 bases sitting between them. This CDR3 region has 15 residues. CDR3 DNA sequence: TGTGCCAGCAGTTACTCGCACACTACTGAGAATGAGCAGTTCTTC. This sequence encodes CASSYSHTTENEQFF.

CDR3 coding DNA: TGCGCCAGCAGCCGAGGAACTGGGAGGCAGGGTAACTATGGCTACACCTTC. Encoded protein: CASSRGTGRQGNYGYTF. The chain recombines TRBV4-1 with TRBJ1-2, with D tentatively TRBD1 (5 bases). V was clipped by 4 bases and J by 1 base, with 19 bases between them. Per germline, CDR1 MGHRA and CDR2 YSYEKL. The CDR3 contains 17 residues.

The chain employs TRBV18 and TRBJ1-4, with TRBD1 as a possible D gene (5 bases). Germline V lookup: CDR1 KGHSH, CDR2 LQKENI. The CDR3 covers 13 residues. V dropped 2 bases and J dropped 7 bases, with 8 bases sitting between them. CDR3 region: CASSPGTVEKLFF. CDR3 bases: TGTGCCAGCTCACCAGGGACGGTTGAAAAACTGTTTTTT.